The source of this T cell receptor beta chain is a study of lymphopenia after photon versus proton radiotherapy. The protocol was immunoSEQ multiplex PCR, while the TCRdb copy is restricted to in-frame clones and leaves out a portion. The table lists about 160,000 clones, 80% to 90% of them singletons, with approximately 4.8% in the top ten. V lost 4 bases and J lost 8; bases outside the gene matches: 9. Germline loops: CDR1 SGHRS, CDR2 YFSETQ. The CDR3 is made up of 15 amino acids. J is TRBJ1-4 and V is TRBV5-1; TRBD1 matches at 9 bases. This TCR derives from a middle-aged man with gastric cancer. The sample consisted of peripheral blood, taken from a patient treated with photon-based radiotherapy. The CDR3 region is CASSGRGQGGEKLFF. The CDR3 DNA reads TGCGCCAGCAGCGGCCGGGGACAGGGCGGCGAAAAACTGTTTTTT.